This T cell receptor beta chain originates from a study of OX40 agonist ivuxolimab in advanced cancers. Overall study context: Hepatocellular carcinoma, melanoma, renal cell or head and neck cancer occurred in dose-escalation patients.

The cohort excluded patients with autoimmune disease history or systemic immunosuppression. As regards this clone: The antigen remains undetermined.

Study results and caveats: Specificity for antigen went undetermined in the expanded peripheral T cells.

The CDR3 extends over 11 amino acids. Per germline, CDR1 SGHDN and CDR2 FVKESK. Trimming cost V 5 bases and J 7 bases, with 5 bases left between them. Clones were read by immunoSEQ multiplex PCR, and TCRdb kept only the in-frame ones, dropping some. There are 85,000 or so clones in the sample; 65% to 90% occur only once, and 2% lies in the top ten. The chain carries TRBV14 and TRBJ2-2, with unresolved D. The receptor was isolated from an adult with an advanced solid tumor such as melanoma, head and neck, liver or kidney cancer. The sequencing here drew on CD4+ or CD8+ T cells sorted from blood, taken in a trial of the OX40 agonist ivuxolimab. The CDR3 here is CASSNGGELFF. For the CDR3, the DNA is TGTGCCAGCAGCAACGGCGGGGAGCTGTTTTTT.